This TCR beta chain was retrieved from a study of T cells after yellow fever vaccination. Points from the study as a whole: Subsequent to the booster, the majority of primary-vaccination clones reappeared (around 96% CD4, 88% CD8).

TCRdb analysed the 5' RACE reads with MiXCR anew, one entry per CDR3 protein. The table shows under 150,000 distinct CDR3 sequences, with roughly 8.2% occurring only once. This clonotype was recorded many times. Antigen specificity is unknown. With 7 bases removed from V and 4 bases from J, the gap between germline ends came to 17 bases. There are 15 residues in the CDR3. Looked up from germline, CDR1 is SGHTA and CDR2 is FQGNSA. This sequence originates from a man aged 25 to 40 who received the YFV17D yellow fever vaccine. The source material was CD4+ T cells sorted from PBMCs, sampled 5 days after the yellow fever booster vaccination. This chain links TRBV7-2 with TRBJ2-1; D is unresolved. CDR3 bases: TGTGCCAGCACCCTCGGGCGCGGAAATTACAATGAGCAGTTCTTC. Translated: CASTLGRGNYNEQFF.